Shown below are 20 T cell receptor beta chains from a single sample sequenced in a study of neurological immune-mediated disorders (dated by TCRdb to the late 2010s). Libraries were constructed by 5' RACE. The instrument given in TCRdb is Illumina HiSeq 2500. The public reads were reprocessed in TCRdb via fastp at Q25 and MiXCR, keeping in-frame beta chains. A single entry per CDR3 protein holds the most common genes and DNA from its merged rows. In all, the sample holds about 43,000 distinct CDR3 sequences, and 9.5% to 15% of those were seen once. Over 1% of the sample is held by the ten biggest clonotypes. The material sequenced was PBMCs. The receptors shown here come from a female donor in good health.

This clonotype was counted at least ten times. The chain is built from TRBV20-1 and TRBJ2-3, with D possibly matching TRBD2 (6 bases). V was clipped by 0 bases and J by 3 bases, with 7 bases between them. Germline CDR1 and CDR2: DFQATT and SNEGSKA (reference sequence). The CDR3 contains 13 residues. CDR3 residues: CSARDAGTDTQYF. CDR3 in DNA: TGCAGTGCTAGAGACGCGGGGACAGATACGCAGTATTTT.

There are many counts of this clonotype. CDR3 amino acids: CASSSSGRVANYGYTF. The CDR3 bases are TGTGCCAGCAGTTCCTCCGGCAGGGTAGCAAACTATGGCTACACCTTC. V is TRBV12-3 or TRBV12-4 and J is TRBJ1-2, with a tentative D call TRBD1 (5 bases). The ends were cut back, 4 bases at V and 2 bases at J, with 17 bases in the middle. The CDR3 spans 16 residues.

This clonotype was counted many times. V usage is TRBV7-8 and J usage is TRBJ1-1, with unresolved D. V was trimmed by 3 bases and J by 0 bases, leaving 8 bases between them. CDR3 length: 14 residues. Germline CDR1 SGHVS, CDR2 FQNEAQ. The CDR3 coding sequence is TGTGCCAGCAGCTTGACGGTGATGAACACTGAAGCTTTCTTT. Translation gives CASSLTVMNTEAFF. Variable domain in full (rest from reference TRBV7-8 and TRBJ1-1): GAGVSQSPRYKVAKRGQDVALRCDPISGHVSLFWYQQALGQGPEFLTYFQNEAQLDKSGLPSDRFFAERPEGSVSTLKIQRTQQEDSAVYLCASSLTVMNTEAFFGQGTRLTVV.

V and J are TRBV20-1 and TRBJ2-5, with 10 bases aligning to TRBD2. V dropped 0 bases and J dropped 7; count of bases not matched to a gene: 14. The CDR3 extends over 17 amino acids. CDR1 and CDR2 from the germline V gene are DFQATT and SNEGSKA (reference sequence). CDR3 in amino acids: CSARDSGAGGAHGTQYF. CDR3 in DNA: TGCAGTGCTAGAGATTCCGGAGCGGGAGGGGCTCATGGGACCCAGTACTTC.

The chain has TRBV20-1 and TRBJ2-5, with TRBD2 as a possible D gene (6 bases). The CDR3 is 17 amino acids. CDR1 DFQATT and CDR2 SNEGSKA come from the germline V gene (reference sequence). V lost 3 bases to trimming and J lost 2 bases, with 22 bases between them. This CDR3 reads CSASGAQLACIQETQYF. CDR3 coding DNA: TGCAGTGCTAGCGGAGCCCAGCTAGCGTGCATACAAGAGACCCAGTACTTC.

Many counts were recorded for this clonotype. The V and J genes are TRBV7-2 and TRBJ1-1; possible D gene TRBD1, 6 bases. Trimming shortened V by 3 bases and J by 1 base, and 9 bases separated the two germline ends. This CDR3 spans 14 amino acids. The V gene's germline CDR1 is SGHTA and CDR2 FQGNSA. CDR3 sequence (DNA): TGTGCCAGCAGCTTTGGGGGGCCGAACACTGAAGCTTTCTTT. Its translation is CASSFGGPNTEAFF.

This clonotype appeared many times. V and J are TRBV5-1 and TRBJ1-5; 7 bases are a match to TRBD1. V lost 4 bases to trimming and J lost 2 bases; unmatched junction nucleotides: 6. The CDR3 has 15 amino acids. Germline V gives CDR1 SGHRS, CDR2 YFSETQ. This CDR3 is CASSTTGMGNQPQHF. The CDR3 region has the DNA TGCGCCAGCAGCACGACAGGGATGGGCAATCAGCCCCAGCATTTT.

This clonotype was observed once. A much larger clone lies one base from this, so it may be a read error. The chain links TRBV5-1 to TRBJ2-7, with TRBD2 matching over 10 bases. V lost 3 bases to trimming and J lost 3 bases; unmatched junction nucleotides: 6. This CDR3 comprises 15 residues. CDR1 and CDR2 (germline): SGHRS, YFSETQ. CDR3: CASSSGLAIIYEQYF. CDR3 DNA sequence: TGCGCCAGCAGCTCGGGACTAGCGATAATCTACGAGCAGTACTTC.

This clonotype came up many times. V gene TRBV29-1 combines with J gene TRBJ2-7; 12 bases match TRBD1. CDR1 is SQVTM and CDR2 is ANQGSEA in the germline V gene. Trimming cost V 4 bases and J 5 bases; bases outside gene matches: 6. The CDR3 spans 14 residues. Written as DNA, the CDR3 is TGCAGCGTTGGGGACAGGGGGCCATGGGACGAGCAGTACTTC. This translates into CSVGDRGPWDEQYF.

This clonotype was counted only a few times. This sequence joins TRBV20-1 and TRBJ2-5; possible D gene TRBD2, 5 bases. The CDR3 contains 13 residues. Germline V gives CDR1 DFQATT, CDR2 SNEGSKA (reference sequence). The V gene lost 3 bases and the J gene lost 2 bases, with 10 bases spanning the gap. The CDR3 reads CSASGISQETQYF. CDR3 coding DNA: TGCAGTGCTAGCGGGATCTCGCAAGAGACCCAGTACTTC.

This clonotype was observed many times. V and J are TRBV5-1 and TRBJ2-2; TRBD1 agrees at 8 bases. Looked up from germline, CDR1 is SGHRS and CDR2 is YFSETQ. V gave up 0 bases and J gave up 6 bases; unmatched junction bases: 7. The CDR3 is 16 amino acids. Here the CDR3 DNA reads TGCGCCAGCAGCTTGGCGGGGACAGGTCTACCCGGGGAGCTGTTTTTT. As protein: CASSLAGTGLPGELFF.

This clonotype was counted only a few times. The V and J genes are TRBV12-3 or TRBV12-4 and TRBJ1-2; D is perhaps TRBD1 (5 bases). Trimming pared 0 bases from V and 7 bases from J, leaving 15 bases between. This CDR3 contains 15 residues. CDR3: CASSLAAQGMRGYTF. The CDR3 nucleotides are TGTGCCAGCAGTTTAGCGGCCCAGGGAATGCGTGGCTACACCTTC.

This clonotype has at least ten counts. This rearrangement joins TRBV29-1 to TRBJ2-5; D perhaps matches TRBD1 (6 bases). This CDR3 region has 12 residues. V was pared by 5 bases and J by 3 bases, with 10 bases between. Germline CDR1 is SQVTM and CDR2 is ANQGSEA. The DNA for the CDR3 is TGCAGCGTTTTACAGGGTGAAGAGACCCAGTACTTC. This sequence encodes CSVLQGEETQYF.

The sample holds many counts of this clonotype. The V gene is TRBV5-1, the J gene TRBJ2-6; possibly TRBD1 for D (6 bases). This CDR3 contains 17 residues. From germline, CDR1 is SGHRS and CDR2 YFSETQ. Between the trimmed V and J ends, which lost 2 bases and 0 bases, there was a span of 12 bases. In nucleotides, the CDR3 is TGCGCCAGCAGCTTAAATTTACAGGGCTCTGGGGCCAACGTCCTGACTTTC. Residues: CASSLNLQGSGANVLTF.

This clonotype has a handful of counts. This chain uses TRBV20-1 with TRBJ2-1; D may match TRBD1 or TRBD2 (5 bases each). The CDR3 extends over 15 amino acids. Trimming removed 6 bases from V and 6 bases from J, with 21 bases in between. The germline V gene encodes CDR1 DFQATT and CDR2 SNEGSKA (reference sequence). DNA of the CDR3: TGCAGTGCCCCGAGGGGTTTTAGAAATAGCAATGAGCAGTTCTTC. Encoded protein: CSAPRGFRNSNEQFF.

This clonotype showed up many times. CDR3 residues: CAIKDRLYEQYF. DNA for the CDR3: TGTGCCATCAAGGACAGACTCTACGAGCAGTACTTC. The V call is TRBV10-3, the J call TRBJ2-7; the D gene is possibly TRBD1 (6 bases). The germline CDR1 and CDR2 sequences are ENHRY and SYGVKD. The CDR3 has 12 amino acids. Trimming took 7 bases from V and 3 from J, leaving 10 bases between them.

This clonotype appeared many times. The junction departs from germline at one end; a sequencing error may be responsible. V usage is TRBV7-9 and J usage is TRBJ2-5; perhaps D is TRBD1 or TRBD2 (5 bases each). CDR3 length equals 16 residues. Germline values: CDR1 SEHNR, CDR2 FQNEAQ (reference sequence). CDR3 region: CASSLRGAGLQGTQYF. The CDR3 DNA reads TGTGCCAGCAGCTTAAGAGGGGCAGGGCTACAAGGGACCCAGTACTTC.

This clonotype appeared many times. The V and J genes are TRBV20-1 and TRBJ2-3, with D hard to call. The germline gives CDR1 DFQATT, CDR2 SNEGSKA (reference sequence). The CDR3 consists of 15 residues. Between the trimmed V and J ends, which lost 2 bases and 2 bases, there was a span of 14 bases. This CDR3 is CSARSKKEATDTQYF. For the CDR3, the DNA is TGCAGTGCTAGATCAAAGAAGGAAGCCACAGATACGCAGTATTTT.

This clonotype was recorded many times. The rearrangement joins TRBV20-1 to TRBJ2-7, with D unclear. Between the trimmed V and J ends, which lost 6 bases and 3 bases, there was a span of 9 bases. CDR1 is DFQATT, CDR2 SNEGSKA, per germline (reference sequence). The CDR3 contains 11 residues. This chain's CDR3 is CSATTHYEQYF. DNA for the CDR3: TGCAGTGCCACGACCCACTACGAGCAGTACTTC.

The chain couples TRBV20-1 to TRBJ1-5, with D unclear. V lost 5 bases, J lost 1 base, and 12 bases lay in between. This CDR3 contains 14 residues. Germline values: CDR1 DFQATT, CDR2 SNEGSKA (reference sequence). The CDR3 DNA is TGCAGTGCTCAGACCACCATCAGCAATCAGCCCCAGCATTTT. Translating it yields CSAQTTISNQPQHF.